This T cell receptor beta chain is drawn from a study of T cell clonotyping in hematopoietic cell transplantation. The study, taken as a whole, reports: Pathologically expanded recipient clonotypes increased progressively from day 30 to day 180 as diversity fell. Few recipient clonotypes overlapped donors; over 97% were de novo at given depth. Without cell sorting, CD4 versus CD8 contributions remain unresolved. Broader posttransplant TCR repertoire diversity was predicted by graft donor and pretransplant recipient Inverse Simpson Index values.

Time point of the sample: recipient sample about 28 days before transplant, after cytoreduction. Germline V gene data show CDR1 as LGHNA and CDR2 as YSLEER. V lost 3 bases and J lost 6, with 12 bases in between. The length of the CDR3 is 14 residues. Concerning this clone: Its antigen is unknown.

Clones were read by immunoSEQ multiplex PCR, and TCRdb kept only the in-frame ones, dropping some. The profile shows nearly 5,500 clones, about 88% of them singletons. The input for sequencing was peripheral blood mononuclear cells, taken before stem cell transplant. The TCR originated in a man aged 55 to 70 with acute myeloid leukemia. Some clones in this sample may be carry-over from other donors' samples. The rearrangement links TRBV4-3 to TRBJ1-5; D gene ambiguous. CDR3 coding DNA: TGCGCCAGCAGCCAGAAATCCGGAGGTCAGCCCCAGCATTTT. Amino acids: CASSQKSGGQPQHF.